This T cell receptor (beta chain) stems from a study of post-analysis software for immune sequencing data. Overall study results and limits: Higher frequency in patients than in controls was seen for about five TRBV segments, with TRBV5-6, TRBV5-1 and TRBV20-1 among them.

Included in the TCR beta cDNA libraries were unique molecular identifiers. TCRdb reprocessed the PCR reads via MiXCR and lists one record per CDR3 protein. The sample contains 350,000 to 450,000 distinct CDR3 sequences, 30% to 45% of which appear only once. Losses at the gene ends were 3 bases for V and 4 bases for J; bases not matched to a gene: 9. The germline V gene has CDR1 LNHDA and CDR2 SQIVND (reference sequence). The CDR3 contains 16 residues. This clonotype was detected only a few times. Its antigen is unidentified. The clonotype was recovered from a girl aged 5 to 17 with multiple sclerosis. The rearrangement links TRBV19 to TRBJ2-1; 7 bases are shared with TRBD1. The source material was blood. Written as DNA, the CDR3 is TGTGCCAGTAGTATCCACAGGGGTCAGGGATACAATGAGCAGTTCTTC. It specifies CASSIHRGQGYNEQFF. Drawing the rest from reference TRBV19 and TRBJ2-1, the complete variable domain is DGGITQSPKYLFRKEGQNVTLSCEQNLNHDAMYWYRQDPGQGLRLIYYSQIVNDFQKGDIAEGYSVSREKKESFPLTVTSAQKNPTAFYLCASSIHRGQGYNEQFFGPGTRLTVL.